This TCR beta chain is from a study of neoadjuvant anti-PD-1 for oral cavity cancer. Study information: Before surgery, most patients got three to four biweekly 3 mg/kg nivolumab doses.

The time point is: after neoadjuvant nivolumab, at surgical resection. Patients had newly diagnosed, untreated stage II-IVA oral cavity squamous cell carcinoma. Blood libraries mostly used roughly 440 ng genomic DNA, six replicates each. The data were produced by immunoSEQ multiplex PCR, yet TCRdb's version contains in-frame clones alone and is incomplete. The sample has over 60,000 clones, 85% to 90% seen once. Germline V gives CDR1 MGHDK, CDR2 SYGVNS. V dropped 1 base and J dropped 1 base, with 10 bases sitting between them. This CDR3 has 15 amino acids. The specimen comprised PBMCs, sampled after nivolumab (anti-PD-1) treatment. The TCR was taken from a person aged 35 to 85 with oral cavity squamous cell carcinoma. The genes are TRBV25-1 and TRBJ1-1; a weak D match, TRBD1 (6 bases). The CDR3 is CASSEFRGANTEAFF. The CDR3 bases are TGTGCCAGCAGTGAATTCAGGGGAGCGAACACTGAAGCTTTCTTT.